A selection of T cell receptor beta chains follows, all from one sample in a study of CD8 T cells in ankylosing spondylitis. TCRdb re-analysed the 5' RACE reads in MiXCR, keeping a single row per CDR3 protein. The sample lists some 840,000 distinct CDR3 sequences; approximately 12% were seen once. The sequenced sample was blood, either unsorted or a sorted T cell fraction (not recorded which). These receptors all come from a male donor with ankylosing spondylitis. CDR3s leave out the opening cysteine and the closing phenylalanine or tryptophan. The order of the fields is D gene, J gene, V gene, CDR3 protein. A D gene is named only where the DNA matches it firmly.

. TRBJ1-2 TRBV4-1 ASSQAGIGYT
TRBD2 TRBJ2-7 TRBV11-2 ASSSNLWAGGSMGSYEQY
. TRBJ1-1 TRBV6-5 ASGQRATEAF
. TRBJ1-3 TRBV4-3 ASSQDPGRNTIY
TRBD2 TRBJ2-5 TRBV29-1 SVTRTSGDGTQY
. TRBJ2-7 TRBV30 AWSVEGDEQY
. TRBJ1-1 TRBV4-2 ASGPQGALNTEAF
TRBD1 TRBJ1-4 TRBV29-1 SVSGQGGEKLF
. TRBJ2-7 TRBV10-2 ASSERDAHEQY
. TRBJ2-1 TRBV5-1 ASSLRQYNEQF
. TRBJ2-3 TRBV6-6 AIKGATDTQY
. TRBJ1-4 TRBV12-3/TRBV12-4 ASSPRGSNEKLF
. TRBJ1-2 TRBV20-1 SASFDYGYT
. TRBJ2-5 TRBV20-1 SASPPHEGRRETQY
. TRBJ2-3 TRBV20-1 SARDQLVGSTDTQY
. TRBJ1-6 TRBV20-1 SARPSLSSPLH
TRBD1 TRBJ2-7 TRBV29-1 SVGTGGDDEQY
. TRBJ2-2 TRBV6-2/TRBV6-3 ASSLARGRTGELF
. TRBJ1-4 TRBV20-1 SAPRRGDEKLF
. TRBJ1-1 TRBV7-2 ASSSDGWNTEAF
TRBD2 TRBJ2-2 TRBV29-1 SVAGLAGGPWTGELF